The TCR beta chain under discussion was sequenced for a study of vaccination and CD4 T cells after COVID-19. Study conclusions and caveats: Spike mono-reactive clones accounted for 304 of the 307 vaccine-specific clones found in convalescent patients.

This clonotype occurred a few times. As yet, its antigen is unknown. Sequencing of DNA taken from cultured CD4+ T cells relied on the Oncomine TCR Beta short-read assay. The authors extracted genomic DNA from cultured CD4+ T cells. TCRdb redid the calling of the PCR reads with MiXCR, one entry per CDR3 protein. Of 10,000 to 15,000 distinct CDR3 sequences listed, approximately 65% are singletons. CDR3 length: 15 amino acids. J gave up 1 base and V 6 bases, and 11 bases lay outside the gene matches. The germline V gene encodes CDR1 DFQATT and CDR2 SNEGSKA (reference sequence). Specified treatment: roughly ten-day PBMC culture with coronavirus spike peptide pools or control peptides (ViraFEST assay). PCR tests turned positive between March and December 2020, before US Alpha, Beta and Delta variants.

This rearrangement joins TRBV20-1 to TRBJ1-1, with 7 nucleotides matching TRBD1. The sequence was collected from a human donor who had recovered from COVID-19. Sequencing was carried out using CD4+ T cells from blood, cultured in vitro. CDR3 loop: CSAQEDRVRNTEAFF. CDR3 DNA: TGCAGTGCCCAGGAAGACAGGGTCCGGAACACTGAAGCTTTCTTT.